This T cell receptor beta chain was captured in a study of T cell repertoires in aging, cancer and after chemotherapy. Study details: The full dataset contained approximately 9.6 million TCR reads.

Peripheral blood genomic DNA, not sorted cells or RNA, was the template. A mixed TRB-A/B primer pool amplified rearranged TRB by multiplex touch-down PCR. TCRdb independently ran MiXCR on the multiplex PCR reads; one entry per CDR3 protein. The top ten clones hold 15% to 20% of a sample with approximately 2,000 distinct CDR3 sequences, roughly a third of them seen once. Trimming took 2 bases from V and 3 from J, leaving 8 bases between them. The CDR3 sequence is 14 residues long. This clonotype has only a few counts. Its antigen remains unidentified. Whole-study results and caveats: Untreated cancer patients had significantly lower blood TCR diversity than age-matched healthy donors. Healthy donors lost TCR diversity with age mainly through richness, cancer patients through richness and evenness. Rebound thymic output was suggested by rising median generation probability during chemotherapy in each cancer cohort.

The chain uses TRBV12-3 or TRBV12-4 and TRBJ1-5; no reliable D call. The specimen was blood. This clonotype originated in a human donor with a solid tumor. The CDR3 loop reads CASSLMDPNQPQHF. The CDR3 DNA reads TGTGCCAGCAGTTTAATGGACCCCAATCAGCCCCAGCATTTT.